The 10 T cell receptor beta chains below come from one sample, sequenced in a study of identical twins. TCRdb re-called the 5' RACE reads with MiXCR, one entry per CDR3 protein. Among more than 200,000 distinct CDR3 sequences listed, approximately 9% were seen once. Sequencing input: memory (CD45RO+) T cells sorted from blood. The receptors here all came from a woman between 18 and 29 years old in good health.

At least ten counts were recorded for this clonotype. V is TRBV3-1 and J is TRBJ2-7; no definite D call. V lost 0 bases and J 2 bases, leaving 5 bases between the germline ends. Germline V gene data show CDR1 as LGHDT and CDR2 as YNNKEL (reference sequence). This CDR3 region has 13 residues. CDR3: CASSQDGAYEQYF. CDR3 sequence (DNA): TGTGCCAGCAGCCAAGATGGGGCCTACGAGCAGTACTTC.

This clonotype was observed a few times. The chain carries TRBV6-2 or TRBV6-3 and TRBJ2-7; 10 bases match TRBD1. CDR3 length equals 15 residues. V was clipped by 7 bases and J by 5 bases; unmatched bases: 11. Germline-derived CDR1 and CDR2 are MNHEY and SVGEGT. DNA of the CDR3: TGTGCCAGCAAAAACTTAGGACAGGGGGAACACGAGCAGTACTTC. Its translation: CASKNLGQGEHEQYF.

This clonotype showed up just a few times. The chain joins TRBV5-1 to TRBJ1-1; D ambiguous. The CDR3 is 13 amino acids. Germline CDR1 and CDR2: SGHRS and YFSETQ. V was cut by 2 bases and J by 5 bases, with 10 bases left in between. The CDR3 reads CASSFGPGTEAFF. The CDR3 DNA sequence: TGCGCCAGCAGCTTTGGGCCGGGGACTGAAGCTTTCTTT.

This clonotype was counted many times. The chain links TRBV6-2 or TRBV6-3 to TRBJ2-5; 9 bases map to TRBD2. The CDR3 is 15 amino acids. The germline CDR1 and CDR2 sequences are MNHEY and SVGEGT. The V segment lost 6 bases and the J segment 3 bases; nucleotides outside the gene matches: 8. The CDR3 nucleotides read TGTGCCAGCAGCACCTACAGGACTAGCGAAGAGACCCAGTACTTC. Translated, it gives CASSTYRTSEETQYF.

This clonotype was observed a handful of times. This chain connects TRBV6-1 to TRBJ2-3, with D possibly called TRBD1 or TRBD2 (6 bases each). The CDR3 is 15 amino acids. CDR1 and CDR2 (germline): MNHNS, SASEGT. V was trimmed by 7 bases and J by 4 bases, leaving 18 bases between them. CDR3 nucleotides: TGTGCCAGCAAACCCCAGGGGAGGATGGCAGATACGCAGTATTTT. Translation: CASKPQGRMADTQYF.

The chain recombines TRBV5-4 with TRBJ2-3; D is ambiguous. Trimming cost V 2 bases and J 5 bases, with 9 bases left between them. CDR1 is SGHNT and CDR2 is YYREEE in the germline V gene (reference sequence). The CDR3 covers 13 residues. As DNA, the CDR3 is TGTGCCAGCAGCTTCAGTGGCGAAGATACGCAGTATTTT. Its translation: CASSFSGEDTQYF.

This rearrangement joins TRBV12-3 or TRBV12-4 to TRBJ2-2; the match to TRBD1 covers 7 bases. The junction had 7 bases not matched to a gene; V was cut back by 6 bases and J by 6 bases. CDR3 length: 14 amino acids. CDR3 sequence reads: CASRGEGAAGELFF. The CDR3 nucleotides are TGTGCCAGCAGGGGAGAGGGGGCAGCCGGGGAGCTGTTTTTT.

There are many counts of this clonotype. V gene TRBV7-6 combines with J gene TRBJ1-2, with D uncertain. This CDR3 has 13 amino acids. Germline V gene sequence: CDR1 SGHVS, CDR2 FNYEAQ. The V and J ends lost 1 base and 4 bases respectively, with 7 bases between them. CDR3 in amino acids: CASSLDEGYGYTF. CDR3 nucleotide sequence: TGTGCCAGCAGCTTAGACGAGGGCTATGGCTACACCTTC.

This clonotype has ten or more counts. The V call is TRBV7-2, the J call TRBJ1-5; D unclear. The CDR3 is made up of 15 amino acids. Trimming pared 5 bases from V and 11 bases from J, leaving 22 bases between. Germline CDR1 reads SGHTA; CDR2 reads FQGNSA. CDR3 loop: CASSPGGGGRVAQHF. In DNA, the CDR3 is TGTGCCAGCAGCCCTGGTGGTGGAGGGAGAGTGGCCCAGCATTTT.

This CDR3 reads CSARIYNEQFF. CDR3 DNA: TGCAGTGCTAGGATCTACAATGAGCAGTTCTTC. The chain links TRBV20-1 to TRBJ2-1, with no clear D. There are 11 residues in the CDR3. V lost 3 bases and J lost 3, with 3 bases in between. Germline V gene sequence: CDR1 DFQATT, CDR2 SNEGSKA (reference sequence).